This TCR beta chain emerged from a study of OX40 agonist ivuxolimab in advanced cancers. Using immunoSEQ multiplex PCR, the repertoire was profiled, and TCRdb retains in-frame clones only, with some absent. The sample yields more than 30,000 clones, around 88% seen once. This CDR3 spans 16 amino acids. Germline V gives CDR1 LNHDA, CDR2 SQIVND (reference sequence). Trimming removed 5 bases from V and 1 base from J, with 17 bases in between. The chain joins TRBV19 to TRBJ1-1; D remains ambiguous. The clonotype comes from an adult with an advanced solid tumor such as melanoma, head and neck, liver or kidney cancer. Sequenced material: CD4+ or CD8+ T cells sorted from blood, taken in a trial of the OX40 agonist ivuxolimab. The CDR3 DNA is TGTGCCAGTAGTGCCCTCCGAAATACGGGGAACACTGAAGCTTTCTTT. Its protein product is CASSALRNTGNTEAFF.